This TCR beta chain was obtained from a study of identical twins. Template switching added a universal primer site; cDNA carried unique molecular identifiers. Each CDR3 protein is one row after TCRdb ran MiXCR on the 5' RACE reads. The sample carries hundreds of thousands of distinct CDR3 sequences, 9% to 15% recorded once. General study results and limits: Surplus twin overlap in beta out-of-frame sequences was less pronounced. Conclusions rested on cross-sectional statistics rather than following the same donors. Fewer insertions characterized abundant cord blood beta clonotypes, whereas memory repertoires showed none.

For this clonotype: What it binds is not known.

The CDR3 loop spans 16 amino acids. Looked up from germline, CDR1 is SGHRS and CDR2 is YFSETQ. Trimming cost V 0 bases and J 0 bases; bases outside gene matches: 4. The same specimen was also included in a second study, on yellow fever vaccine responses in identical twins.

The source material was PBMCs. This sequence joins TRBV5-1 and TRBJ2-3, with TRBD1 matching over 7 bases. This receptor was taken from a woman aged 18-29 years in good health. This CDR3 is CASSLEGAGSTDTQYF. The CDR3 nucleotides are TGCGCCAGCAGCTTGGAGGGGGCAGGTAGCACAGATACGCAGTATTTT.